These 20 T cell receptor beta chains were all obtained from the same sample, sequenced in a study of beta chain features in type 1 diabetes. Expressed TCRB transcripts were sequenced because the entire RNA isolate underwent reverse transcription. The repertoire was sequenced with immunoSEQ multiplex PCR; TCRdb's copy has only in-frame clones and lacks some. The sample has hundreds of thousands of clones; about 14% are singletons. Sequences were obtained from naive CD4+ T cells from blood. The receptor source for this set is a man aged 18-30 years in good health.

V usage is TRBV15 and J usage is TRBJ2-2; 7 bases fit TRBD2. This CDR3 contains 16 residues. V shed 5 bases and J 4 bases; nucleotides not matched to a gene: 10. The germline V gene encodes CDR1 LNHNV and CDR2 YYDKDF (reference sequence). Written as DNA, the CDR3 is TGTGCCACCAGCGGTTTATCCGGGAGGCCCACCGGGGAGCTGTTTTTT. Amino acids: CATSGLSGRPTGELFF.

The chain is built from TRBV5-1 and TRBJ2-3; 12 nucleotides agree with TRBD2. The germline V gene has CDR1 SGHRS and CDR2 YFSETQ. The trim removed 4 bases at V and 3 bases at J, leaving 9 bases unmatched. The CDR3 runs to 17 residues. The chain's CDR3 is CASSPPSTSGSTDTQYF. In nucleotides, the CDR3 is TGCGCCAGCAGCCCGCCCTCGACTAGCGGGAGTACAGATACGCAGTATTTT.

Of note for this clone: Distinct nucleotide sequences in the sample also encode this CDR3. This chain uses TRBV18 with TRBJ2-7; D remains unclear. Trimming took off 2 bases at V and 4 bases at J, with 9 bases between the two ends. The CDR3 totals 13 residues. Per germline, CDR1 KGHSH and CDR2 LQKENI. The CDR3 reads CASSPGLSYEQYF. In DNA form, the CDR3 reads TGTGCCAGCTCACCAGGGCTCTCTTACGAGCAGTACTTC.

This clone has a handful of counts. This chain joins TRBV5-4 and TRBJ2-3; D remains ambiguous. V lost 3 bases and J lost 1, with 9 bases in between. CDR1 is SGHNT and CDR2 is YYREEE in the germline V gene (reference sequence). This CDR3 contains 14 residues. In nucleotides, the CDR3 is TGTGCCAGCAGCTATGCCACGCGCACAGATACGCAGTATTTT. Amino acid sequence: CASSYATRTDTQYF. Using reference TRBV5-4 and TRBJ2-3 for the parts outside the CDR3, the full variable domain is ETGVTQSPTHLIKTRGQQVTLRCSSQSGHNTVSWYQQALGQGPQFIFQYYREEENGRGNFPPRFSGLQFPNYSSELNVNALELDDSALYLCASSYATRTDTQYFGPGTRLTVL.

The chain combines TRBV19 with TRBJ2-3; TRBD2 agrees at 11 bases. After removal of 6 bases from V and 2 bases from J, the junction contained 4 bases not matched to a gene. CDR1 and CDR2 from the germline V gene are LNHDA and SQIVND (reference sequence). This CDR3 contains 15 residues. CDR3 DNA: TGTGCCAGTAGAAAACTAGCGGGAGTCACAGATACGCAGTATTTT. Its translation is CASRKLAGVTDTQYF.

This clone has just a few counts. This CDR3 is also generated by other DNA sequences in the sample. This chain joins TRBV18 and TRBJ2-3, with 15 nucleotides matching TRBD2. After removal of 0 bases from V and 1 base from J, the junction contained 2 bases not matched to a gene. CDR1 and CDR2 (germline): KGHSH, LQKENI. The CDR3 contains 18 residues. CDR3 sequence (DNA): TGTGCCAGCTCACCACCGGGACTAGCGGGGGGACGCACAGATACGCAGTATTTT. Residues: CASSPPGLAGGRTDTQYF.

This clone has more than one count but fewer than ten. At the DNA level, this CDR3 is encoded by other sequences in the same sample as well. The CDR3 is CASSLGAGSSYNEQFF. CDR3 DNA: TGCGCCAGCAGCTTGGGGGCGGGTAGCTCCTACAATGAGCAGTTCTTC. The rearrangement links TRBV5-1 to TRBJ2-1, with a weak D call TRBD2 (5 bases). Germline lookup yields CDR1 SGHRS and CDR2 YFSETQ. This CDR3 region has 16 residues. V gave up 0 bases and J gave up 0 bases, with 10 bases separating them.

The rearrangement joins TRBV1 to TRBJ1-5; the table assigns TRBD1, which was not confirmed against the DNA. TRBV1 is an annotated pseudogene. This CDR3 has 14 residues. The CDR3 DNA follows: TGCACCAGCAGCCAAGCATTTAGCAATCAGCCCCAGCATTTT. Translating gives CTSSQAFSNQPQHF.

This clone showed up just a few times. The CDR3 nucleotides are TGTGCCAGCAGCGAGTATACGCAGTATTTT. It translates to CASSEYTQYF. The chain recombines TRBV7-9 with TRBJ2-3; D remains ambiguous. V was shortened by 5 bases and J by 7 bases, with 4 bases between the two germline ends. Germline loops: CDR1 SEHNR, CDR2 FQNEAQ (reference sequence). The CDR3 has 10 residues.

V usage is TRBV7-2 and J usage is TRBJ2-3, with TRBD2 matching 8 bases. In germline, CDR1 is SGHTA, CDR2 FQGNSA. V was clipped by 6 bases and J by 0 bases; unmatched bases: 5. The CDR3 extends over 15 amino acids. The CDR3 DNA reads as TGTGCCAGCAGTTGGGCTAGCGGGAGCACAGATACGCAGTATTTT. Its protein product is CASSWASGSTDTQYF. The full variable domain, rest sourced from reference TRBV7-2 and TRBJ2-3, is GAGVSQSPSNKVTEKGKDVELRCDPISGHTALYWYRQSLGQGLEFLIYFQGNSAPDKSGLPSDRFSAERTGGSVSTLTIQRTQQEDSAVYLCASSWASGSTDTQYFGPGTRLTVL.

The chain couples TRBV5-4 to TRBJ1-2; 7 nucleotides align to TRBD1. Trimming at V came to 2 bases and at J to 6 bases, leaving 4 bases not matched to a gene. The V gene's germline CDR1 is SGHNT and CDR2 YYREEE (reference sequence). The CDR3 runs 13 residues. CDR3 nucleotide sequence: TGTGCCAGCAGCTTAAAACAGGGGCATGGCTACACCTTC. Translating gives CASSLKQGHGYTF.

In its sample, this clone was seen a few times. V and J are TRBV29-1 and TRBJ2-7, with D uncertain. Trimming removed 6 bases at V and 2 bases at J, with 11 bases between. The CDR3 is made up of 12 amino acids. Germline V gene sequence: CDR1 SQVTM, CDR2 ANQGSEA. The CDR3 coding sequence is TGCAGCGTCCAAGACGTCACCTACGAGCAGTACTTC. This translates into CSVQDVTYEQYF.

The sample holds a few counts of this clone. The CDR3 nucleotides are TGTGCCAGCAGCTCGGACAGGGGGCTTAATTCACCCCTCCACTTT. Amino acid sequence: CASSSDRGLNSPLHF. The rearrangement uses TRBV5-4 and TRBJ1-6; 11 bases are shared with TRBD1. The V gene end was trimmed by 3 bases and the J gene end by 6 bases; junction bases not matched to a gene: 2. Per germline, CDR1 SGHNT and CDR2 YYREEE (reference sequence). The CDR3 consists of 15 residues.

In this sample, this clone turned up a few times. Other DNA sequences in the sample encode the same CDR3. The V gene is TRBV19, the J gene TRBJ1-1; D call uncertain. This CDR3 is 12 amino acids long. V was cut by 4 bases and J by 1 base, with 4 bases left in between. Germline CDR1 is LNHDA and CDR2 is SQIVND (reference sequence). CDR3 bases: TGTGCCAGTAGTAGGCAGAACACTGAAGCTTTCTTT. It codes for CASSRQNTEAFF.

The chain recombines TRBV29-1 with TRBJ1-1; a weak D match, TRBD1 (5 bases). The germline V gene has CDR1 SQVTM and CDR2 ANQGSEA. The CDR3 runs to 13 residues. V dropped 7 bases and J dropped 0 bases, with 12 bases sitting between them. CDR3 sequence reads: CSAPGGVNTEAFF. CDR3 in DNA: TGCAGCGCACCTGGGGGGGTGAACACTGAAGCTTTCTTT.

CDR3 in amino acids: CASSLADQAEQYF. The CDR3, as DNA: TGTGCCAGCAGCTTAGCAGACCAAGCCGAGCAGTACTTC. The chain employs TRBV7-9 and TRBJ2-7; no clear D. In germline, CDR1 is SEHNR, CDR2 FQNEAQ (reference sequence). V lost 0 bases and J lost 6, with 9 bases in between. This CDR3 has 13 amino acids.

The V and J genes are TRBV28 and TRBJ1-2, with 9 bases lining up with TRBD1. The CDR3 consists of 14 residues. With V trimmed by 6 bases and J by 7 bases, 9 bases remained unmatched. From germline, CDR1 is MDHEN and CDR2 SYDVKM. The CDR3 bases are TGTGCCAGCAGGCTCCTGGGACAGGGTGGTGGCTACACCTTC. Translating gives CASRLLGQGGGYTF.

This clone has just a few counts. This chain connects TRBV28 to TRBJ1-5; 7 bases are a match to TRBD1. V dropped 8 bases and J dropped 6; count of bases not matched to a gene: 10. This CDR3 spans 14 amino acids. The germline CDR1 and CDR2 sequences are MDHEN and SYDVKM. CDR3 amino acids: CASGRGRVSQPQHF. CDR3 DNA: TGTGCCAGCGGGAGGGGGCGCGTAAGTCAGCCCCAGCATTTT. Full variable domain (outside the CDR3, taken from reference TRBV28 and TRBJ1-5): DVKVTQSSRYLVKRTGEKVFLECVQDMDHENMFWYRQDPGLGLRLIYFSYDVKMKEKGDIPEGYSVSREKKERFSLILESASTNQTSMYLCASGRGRVSQPQHFGDGTRLSIL.

The chain employs TRBV30 and TRBJ1-1, with D perhaps TRBD1 (6 bases). This CDR3 spans 12 amino acids. The germline V gene encodes CDR1 GTSNPN and CDR2 SVGIG (reference sequence). Trimming took 4 bases from V and 5 from J, leaving 11 bases between them. The CDR3 nucleotides are TGTGCCTGGAACCGGGGGCCTACTGAAGCTTTCTTT. This sequence encodes CAWNRGPTEAFF.

The genes are TRBV28 and TRBJ2-3, with 9 nucleotides matching TRBD1. There are 15 residues in the CDR3. Germline V gene lookup returns CDR1 MDHEN and CDR2 SYDVKM. With V trimmed by 7 bases and J by 0 bases, 5 bases remained unmatched. The chain's CDR3 is CASTTGTGSTDTQYF. CDR3 nucleotides: TGTGCCAGCACTACCGGGACAGGGAGCACAGATACGCAGTATTTT.